This T cell receptor (beta chain) was sequenced in a study of blood T cell repertoires in COVID-19. Study-level background: In each case, the material was cDNA or gDNA derived from T cells, B-cell-depleted T cells, or PBMCs.

Trimming removed 4 bases at V and 5 bases at J, with 9 bases between. This CDR3 is 12 amino acids long. Germline CDR1 and CDR2: SQVTM and ANQGSEA. Using immunoSEQ multiplex PCR, the repertoire was profiled, and TCRdb retains in-frame clones only, with some absent. This table has approximately 260,000 clones, approximately 91% appearing once. Sample: peripheral blood. This chain links TRBV29-1 with TRBJ1-5, with D possibly being TRBD1 (6 bases). This TCR was recovered from a man aged 45-65 years with acute or convalescent COVID-19. The CDR3 region is CSVGAGDQPQHF. Here the CDR3 DNA reads TGCAGCGTTGGGGCAGGGGATCAGCCCCAGCATTTT.